The 10 T cell receptor beta chains reported below all come from one sample, sequenced in a study of identical twins. TCRdb analysed the 5' RACE reads with MiXCR anew, one entry per CDR3 protein. The data show some 900,000 distinct CDR3 sequences, about 12% seen once. These data were also filed under a second study, of yellow fever vaccine responses in identical twins.

The sequenced sample was PBMCs. The receptors were gathered from a woman between 18 and 29 years old in good health.

This clonotype occurred a few times. V is TRBV11-2 and J is TRBJ2-2; perhaps TRBD1 as D (6 bases). Trimming took off 2 bases at V and 6 bases at J, with 13 bases between the two ends. The germline CDR1 and CDR2 sequences are SGHAT and FQNNGV. The CDR3 sequence is 15 residues long. The CDR3 DNA reads as TGTGCCAGCAGCTTACCCGGATCAGGGGCCGGGGAGCTGTTTTTT. Translated, it gives CASSLPGSGAGELFF. Combining the CDR3 with reference TRBV11-2 and TRBJ2-2 gives the whole variable domain EAGVAQSPRYKIIEKRQSVAFWCNPISGHATLYWYQQILGQGPKLLIQFQNNGVVDDSQLPKDRFSAERLKGVDSTLKIQPAKLEDSAVYLCASSLPGSGAGELFFGEGSRLTVL.

This clonotype was seen more than once but under ten times. The chain employs TRBV20-1 and TRBJ1-6, with 9 bases fitting TRBD1. The CDR3 has 15 residues. V lost 0 bases and J lost 8; bases outside the gene matches: 5. Germline-derived CDR1 and CDR2 are DFQATT and SNEGSKA (reference sequence). Written as DNA, the CDR3 is TGCAGTGCTAGAGATCCAAGGACAGGGGATTCACCCCTCCACTTT. Translation: CSARDPRTGDSPLHF.

In this sample, this clonotype turned up many times. The V gene is TRBV29-1, the J gene TRBJ2-1; unclear D gene. V was trimmed by 5 bases and J by 6 bases, leaving 17 bases between them. Germline lookup yields CDR1 SQVTM and CDR2 ANQGSEA. The CDR3 extends over 14 amino acids. Written as DNA, the CDR3 is TGCAGCGTTTGGATCGGGCTAGGAAGCAATGAGCAGTTCTTC. As protein: CSVWIGLGSNEQFF.

This clonotype was recorded many times. The V call is TRBV5-6, the J call TRBJ2-2, with 8 bases identical to TRBD1. Trimming at V came to 5 bases and at J to 6 bases, leaving 9 bases not matched to a gene. Germline CDR1 and CDR2: SGHDT and YYEEEE. The length of the CDR3 is 15 residues. The CDR3 DNA sequence: TGTGCCAGCAGAGGGCACAGGGGGTCACCCGGGGAGCTGTTTTTT. It codes for CASRGHRGSPGELFF.

This clonotype was recorded only once. The chain combines TRBV7-9 with TRBJ2-3, with TRBD2 identical over 13 bases. The CDR3 is 17 residues long. Germline CDR1 reads SEHNR; CDR2 reads FQNEAQ (reference sequence). Losses at the gene ends were 5 bases for V and 5 bases for J; bases not matched to a gene: 10. This CDR3 reads CASSRGLAGASGDTQYF. For the CDR3, the DNA is TGTGCCAGCAGCCGCGGACTAGCGGGGGCCTCAGGAGATACGCAGTATTTT.

The chain links TRBV29-1 to TRBJ2-2; D may be TRBD2 (6 bases). The germline gives CDR1 SQVTM, CDR2 ANQGSEA. Trimming left V 4 bases short and J 7 bases short, with 25 bases between. This CDR3 contains 17 residues. The CDR3 loop is CSVGNTGTPSTVGELFF. The DNA for the CDR3 is TGCAGCGTTGGAAACACCGGGACTCCGTCGACGGTCGGGGAGCTGTTTTTT.

In this sample, this clonotype turned up a few times. DNA for the CDR3: TGTGCCAGCAGCGTGTATGAGACTTCGCCCGAGGATGGGGCCAAAAACATTCAGTACTTC. This sequence encodes CASSVYETSPEDGAKNIQYF. V is TRBV11-1 and J is TRBJ2-4; D is unclear. The CDR3 totals 20 residues. Germline V gene lookup returns CDR1 SGHAT and CDR2 FQDESV (reference sequence). Trimming removed 5 bases at V and 1 base at J, with 27 bases between.

This sequence joins TRBV20-1 and TRBJ2-1, with D perhaps matching TRBD1 (5 bases). This CDR3 is built from 12 residues. The V end lost 3 bases, the J end lost 5 bases, and 8 bases lay between the germline ends. Looked up from germline, CDR1 is DFQATT and CDR2 is SNEGSKA (reference sequence). The CDR3 loop reads CSASDSHNEQFF. The CDR3 DNA reads as TGCAGTGCTAGTGACAGTCACAATGAGCAGTTCTTC.

This clonotype was seen repeatedly, ten times or more. V gene TRBV5-1 combines with J gene TRBJ2-7; D not certain. The ends were cut back, 0 bases at V and 3 bases at J, with 22 bases in the middle. In germline, CDR1 is SGHRS, CDR2 YFSETQ. The CDR3 has 18 residues. The CDR3, as DNA: TGCGCCAGCAGCTTGGAGTATGACGGGTCTAAATTAGGCTACGAGCAGTACGTC. Amino acid sequence: CASSLEYDGSKLGYEQYV.

This clonotype was observed once. The chain employs TRBV5-1 and TRBJ2-1, with TRBD2 matching over 9 bases. Looked up from germline, CDR1 is SGHRS and CDR2 is YFSETQ. The ends lost 2 bases at V and 8 bases at J; junction bases unmatched: 8. This CDR3 comprises 15 residues. The CDR3 region has the DNA TGCGCCAGCAGCTTACCCAGCGGGGGGTTCGATGAGCAGTTCTTC. Translating it yields CASSLPSGGFDEQFF.